This TCR beta chain was identified during a study of technical replicates of blood from a handful of donors. Germline CDR1 SGHAT, CDR2 FQDESV (reference sequence). The CDR3 totals 14 residues. V was clipped by 8 bases and J by 3 bases, with 13 bases between them. The repertoire was sequenced with immunoSEQ multiplex PCR; TCRdb's copy has only in-frame clones and lacks some. This table has 50,000 to 65,000 clones, 85% to 95% appearing once. Source material: PBMCs. J is TRBJ2-2 and V is TRBV11-1; tentatively, D is TRBD2 (7 bases). This sequence was found in a human donor in good health. Some clones in this sample may be carry-over from other donors' samples. The CDR3, as DNA: TGTGCCAGCCGAGAGGGGGGGTACACCGGGGAGCTGTTTTTT. Its protein is CASREGGYTGELFF.